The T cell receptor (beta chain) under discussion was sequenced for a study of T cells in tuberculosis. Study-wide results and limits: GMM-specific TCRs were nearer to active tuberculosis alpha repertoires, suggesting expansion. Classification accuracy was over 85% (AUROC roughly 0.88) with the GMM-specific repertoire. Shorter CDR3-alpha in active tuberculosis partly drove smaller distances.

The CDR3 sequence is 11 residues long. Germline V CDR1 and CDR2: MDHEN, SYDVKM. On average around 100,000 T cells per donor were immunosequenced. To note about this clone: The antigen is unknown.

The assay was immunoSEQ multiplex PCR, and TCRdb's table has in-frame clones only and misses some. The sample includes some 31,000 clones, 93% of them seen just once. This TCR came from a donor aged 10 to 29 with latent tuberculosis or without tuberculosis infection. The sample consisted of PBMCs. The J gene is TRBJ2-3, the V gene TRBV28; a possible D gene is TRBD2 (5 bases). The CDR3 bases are TGTGCTTACGGAGGCGCAGATACGCAGTATTTT. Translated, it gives CAYGGADTQYF.